A single sample is the source of the 15 T cell receptor beta chains below, sequenced in a study of blood T cell repertoires in COVID-19. Some clones are missing from TCRdb's copy, which holds only in-frame ones; the method was immunoSEQ multiplex PCR. The profile shows approximately 240,000 clones, roughly 86% of them singletons. The source material was peripheral blood. The receptor source for this set is a woman in her twenties or thirties who had recovered from COVID-19.

This clone was detected only once. The V gene is TRBV19, the J gene TRBJ1-3; D is ambiguous. The CDR3 sequence is 15 residues long. V dropped 3 bases and J dropped 4 bases, with 13 bases sitting between them. The V gene's germline CDR1 is LNHDA and CDR2 SQIVND (reference sequence). The CDR3 nucleotides read TGTGCCAGTAGTATGAGGTCAGCCCGGGGAAACACCATATATTTT. Amino acids: CASSMRSARGNTIYF.

The rearrangement joins TRBV6-4 to TRBJ1-1; the D is unclear. With 5 bases removed from V and 4 bases from J, the gap between germline ends came to 11 bases. CDR3 size: 13 residues. Per the germline V gene, CDR1 is MRHNA and CDR2 is SNTAGT. This CDR3 is CASSRGGSTEAFF. The CDR3 DNA follows: TGTGCCAGCAGTCGGGGTGGTAGCACTGAAGCTTTCTTT.

CDR3 bases: TGTGCCAGCAGCCAAGACAGGGGGTATGGTGGCTACACCTTC. Amino acid sequence: CASSQDRGYGGYTF. The rearrangement uses TRBV3-1 (or the pseudogene TRBV3-2) and TRBJ1-2, with 7 bases identical to TRBD1. This CDR3 is built from 14 residues. V was clipped by 0 bases and J by 7 bases; unmatched bases: 5. CDR1 and CDR2 from the germline V gene are LGHDT and YNNKEL (reference sequence).

The chain combines TRBV5-1 with TRBJ2-5, with 7 bases fitting TRBD1. Trimming at V came to 0 bases and at J to 1 base, leaving 3 bases not matched to a gene. This CDR3 is 15 amino acids long. Germline V gene sequence: CDR1 SGHRS, CDR2 YFSETQ. CDR3 amino acids: CASSLVGTAQETQYF. CDR3 sequence (DNA): TGCGCCAGCAGCTTGGTTGGGACAGCCCAAGAGACCCAGTACTTC.

The gene calls are TRBV19 and TRBJ1-2, with D maybe TRBD1 (5 bases). V shed 10 bases and J shed 4 bases, with 13 bases lying between them. CDR3 length equals 12 residues. Per the germline V gene, CDR1 is LNHDA and CDR2 is SQIVND (reference sequence). This CDR3 reads CATRDYPYGYTF. The CDR3 coding sequence is TGTGCCACCCGGGACTACCCCTATGGCTACACCTTC.

This clone occurred a few times. The chain uses TRBV3-1 (or the pseudogene TRBV3-2) and TRBJ2-4, with a possible D match to TRBD1 (6 bases). CDR1 and CDR2 (germline): LGHDT, YNNKEL (reference sequence). The CDR3 spans 14 residues. V lost 8 bases to trimming and J lost 0 bases, with 11 bases between them. The CDR3 protein is CASGQTIAKNIQYF. As DNA, the CDR3 is TGTGCCAGCGGACAGACTATAGCCAAAAACATTCAGTACTTC.

The chain employs TRBV5-1 and TRBJ2-7; TRBD1 aligns across 8 bases. Germline V gene lookup returns CDR1 SGHRS and CDR2 YFSETQ. The J segment lost 2 bases and the V segment lost 0 bases, leaving 7 bases of the junction unmatched. CDR3 length equals 16 residues. The CDR3 region has the DNA TGCGCCAGCAGCTTGGATATTGGACAGGGTGCCTACGAGCAGTACTTC. It codes for CASSLDIGQGAYEQYF.

This sequence joins TRBV19 and TRBJ2-7; 8 bases line up with TRBD1. In germline, CDR1 is LNHDA, CDR2 SQIVND (reference sequence). After removal of 5 bases from V and 0 bases from J, the junction contained 9 bases not matched to a gene. This CDR3 is 16 amino acids long. CDR3 protein: CASSGNRGVISYEQYF. CDR3 bases: TGTGCCAGTAGTGGAAACAGGGGGGTCATCTCCTACGAGCAGTACTTC.

Of note for this clone: Other DNA sequences in the sample encode the same CDR3. This sequence joins TRBV29-1 and TRBJ2-2, with D perhaps TRBD2 (6 bases). This CDR3 spans 14 amino acids. From germline, CDR1 is SQVTM and CDR2 ANQGSEA. Trimming pared 4 bases from V and 0 bases from J, leaving 9 bases between. CDR3 sequence reads: CSVVAGSNTGELFF. CDR3 sequence (DNA): TGCAGCGTTGTGGCGGGATCGAACACCGGGGAGCTGTTTTTT.

The CDR3 spells CATSRDRTANYGYTF. The CDR3 nucleotides are TGTGCCACCAGCAGAGACCGGACAGCTAACTATGGCTACACCTTC. The chain carries TRBV15 and TRBJ1-2; D might be TRBD1 (6 bases). CDR1 and CDR2 (germline): LNHNV, YYDKDF (reference sequence). This CDR3 is built from 15 residues. V was shortened by 0 bases and J by 0 bases, with 8 bases between the two germline ends.

This sequence joins TRBV12-3 or TRBV12-4 and TRBJ2-7; 10 bases line up with TRBD2. V lost 6 bases to trimming and J lost 11 bases; unmatched junction nucleotides: 10. This CDR3 is 13 amino acids long. DNA of the CDR3: TGTGCCAGCAGCCCCACTAGCGGGGCTGGAAAGTACTTC. Amino acid sequence: CASSPTSGAGKYF.

The chain joins TRBV19 to TRBJ1-4, with 7 bases identical to TRBD1. This CDR3 region has 12 residues. J was trimmed by 6 bases and V by 10 bases; bases with no gene match: 5. Germline CDR1 reads LNHDA; CDR2 reads SQIVND (reference sequence). The CDR3 spells CAIRDRDEKLFF. The CDR3, as DNA: TGTGCCATCCGGGACAGAGATGAAAAACTGTTTTTT.

The chain carries TRBV21-1 and TRBJ2-7; the table's D call of TRBD2 was not tested on the DNA. TRBV21-1 is reported as a pseudogene. This CDR3 has 16 residues. The DNA for the CDR3 is TGTGCCAGCAGCAAAGCGCGCGGGGAGACCTACTACGAGCAGTACTTC. Protein: CASSKARGETYYEQYF.

The genes are TRBV24-1 and TRBJ2-6, with TRBD1 as a possible D gene (5 bases). With 7 bases removed from V and 4 bases from J, the gap between germline ends came to 7 bases. This CDR3 is 13 amino acids long. Looked up from germline, CDR1 is KGHDR and CDR2 is SFDVKD. The CDR3 region is CATSPGGANVLTF. Here the CDR3 DNA reads TGTGCCACCAGCCCAGGGGGGGCCAACGTCCTGACTTTC.

The V gene is TRBV5-4, the J gene TRBJ2-3; no firm D call. The germline V and J ends were trimmed by 3 bases and 2 bases, with 4 bases remaining between them. Germline values: CDR1 SGHNT, CDR2 YYREEE (reference sequence). The CDR3 extends over 12 amino acids. The CDR3 nucleotides are TGTGCCAGCAGCTCTTACACAGATACGCAGTATTTT. This encodes CASSSYTDTQYF.